What follows are 24 T cell receptor beta chains derived from one specimen sequenced in a study of CD8 T cells in Susac syndrome. Reverse transcription used about 0.45 to 1 ug RNA and random hexamers. MiXCR, applied by TCRdb to the immunoSEQ multiplex PCR reads, yields one record per CDR3 protein. The sample contains 95,000 or so distinct CDR3 sequences, 90% to 95% of which appear only once. The sequenced sample consisted of CD8+ T cells from PBMCs. The receptors come from a human donor in good health.

The genes are TRBV29-1 and TRBJ1-3; D is uncertain. Trimming removed 5 bases from V and 4 bases from J, with 12 bases in between. The germline V gene encodes CDR1 SQVTM and CDR2 ANQGSEA. The CDR3 is 13 amino acids. CDR3: CSVSGPPGNTIYF. The DNA of the CDR3 is TGCAGCGTTTCAGGTCCACCCGGAAACACCATATATTTT.

The chain combines TRBV15 with TRBJ1-2; D gene ambiguous. V was pared by 9 bases and J by 4 bases, with 15 bases between. This CDR3 spans 13 amino acids. Germline assignment: CDR1 LNHNV and CDR2 YYDKDF (reference sequence). The CDR3, as DNA: TGTGCCACTTCCTTTGACGGGATCTATGGCTACACCTTC. Amino acids: CATSFDGIYGYTF.

The rearrangement links TRBV12-3 or TRBV12-4 to TRBJ2-1; D not resolved. This CDR3 spans 13 amino acids. Deletions cut 2 bases from V and 6 bases from J, with 8 bases between. CDR3 in DNA: TGTGCCAGCAGTTTATCCAGCCTCAATGAGCAGTTCTTC. This codes for CASSLSSLNEQFF.

This clonotype is a singleton in its sample. This chain joins TRBV3-1 and TRBJ1-1; D not resolved. Germline V gene data show CDR1 as LGHDT and CDR2 as YNNKEL (reference sequence). This CDR3 has 14 residues. V shed 4 bases and J shed 4 bases, with 13 bases lying between them. The DNA of the CDR3 is TGTGCCAGCAGCCCGGGCCTGGGGATCACTGAAGCTTTCTTT. Translation gives CASSPGLGITEAFF.

The chain recombines TRBV7-6 with TRBJ2-7; 10 bases agree with TRBD1. The CDR3 runs to 14 residues. V lost 3 bases and J lost 5; bases outside the gene matches: 4. Germline V lookup: CDR1 SGHVS, CDR2 FNYEAQ. The DNA of the CDR3 is TGTGCCAGCAGCTTCGGGACAGGGGACCACGAGCAGTACTTC. This translates into CASSFGTGDHEQYF.

The V call is TRBV6-5, the J call TRBJ2-7, with 7 positions matching TRBD1. Germline CDR1 MNHEY, CDR2 SVGAGI. The CDR3 length is 15 residues. V lost 6 bases, J lost 0 bases, and 8 bases stayed unmatched. Here the CDR3 reads CASSRRQGSSYEQYF. In DNA form, the CDR3 reads TGTGCCAGCAGCCGCCGACAGGGTAGCTCCTACGAGCAGTACTTC.

The chain employs TRBV6-2 or TRBV6-3 and TRBJ2-2; a possible D gene is TRBD1 (5 bases). Germline CDR1 is MNHEY and CDR2 is SVGEGT. Deletions cut 7 bases from V and 7 bases from J, with 10 bases between. This CDR3 is built from 12 residues. The CDR3 DNA is TGTGCCAGCAAGGGGCTGAACGGGGAGCTGTTTTTT. Amino acid sequence: CASKGLNGELFF.

The chain uses TRBV30 and TRBJ1-2; 8 nucleotides align to TRBD1. Germline V lookup: CDR1 GTSNPN, CDR2 SVGIG (reference sequence). After removal of 2 bases from V and 3 bases from J, the junction contained 5 bases not matched to a gene. The CDR3 has 14 residues. Written as DNA, the CDR3 is TGTGCCTGGAGTCCAGGGGGCCGGTACTATGGCTACACCTTC. Protein sequence: CAWSPGGRYYGYTF.

This clonotype appeared a few times. This rearrangement joins TRBV13 to TRBJ2-7; D is uncertain. With 5 bases removed from V and 0 bases from J, the gap between germline ends came to 14 bases. The CDR3 loop spans 15 amino acids. Germline V gene sequence: CDR1 PRHDT, CDR2 FYEKMQ (reference sequence). CDR3 loop: CASSHVRVSSYEQYF. As DNA, the CDR3 is TGTGCCAGCAGCCATGTTCGGGTTTCCTCCTACGAGCAGTACTTC.

The chain uses TRBV29-1 and TRBJ1-1; 9 bases align to TRBD1. V shed 5 bases, J shed 5 bases, and the junction held 6 bases outside the gene matches. CDR3 length: 13 amino acids. CDR1 is SQVTM, CDR2 ANQGSEA, per germline. CDR3 bases: TGCAGCGTTCCGGGACAGGGTAGTACTGAAGCTTTCTTT. Residues: CSVPGQGSTEAFF.

The genes are TRBV2 and TRBJ1-1; no clear D. V gave up 11 bases and J gave up 1 base, with 14 bases separating them. CDR3 length: 13 residues. Germline V gene lookup returns CDR1 SNHLY and CDR2 FYNNEI. CDR3 bases: TGTGCCTTCGTACCGGCAGAGAACACTGAAGCTTTCTTT. Its translation: CAFVPAENTEAFF. Full variable domain (outside the CDR3, taken from reference TRBV2 and TRBJ1-1): EPEVTQTPSHQVTQMGQEVILRCVPISNHLYFYWYRQILGQKVEFLVSFYNNEISEKSEIFDDQFSVERPDGSNFTLKIRSTKLEDSAMYFCAFVPAENTEAFFGQGTRLTVV.

The chain employs TRBV6-6 and TRBJ2-3, with 11 bases identical to TRBD2. Germline CDR1 reads MNHNY; CDR2 reads SVGAGI (reference sequence). Trimming cost V 7 bases and J 1 base; bases outside gene matches: 7. This CDR3 has 16 amino acids. As DNA, the CDR3 is TGTGCCAGCACCCTACTAGCGGGGGCCCGCACAGATACGCAGTATTTT. Protein: CASTLLAGARTDTQYF.

This clonotype was counted a single time. The chain employs TRBV13 and TRBJ2-1; TRBD1 matches at 10 bases. Germline V gene lookup returns CDR1 PRHDT and CDR2 FYEKMQ (reference sequence). The CDR3 contains 16 residues. The V segment lost 6 bases and the J segment 1 base; nucleotides outside the gene matches: 6. The CDR3 DNA is TGTGCCAGCAGTCATCCGGACAGGGGGTCCTACAATGAGCAGTTCTTC. Protein: CASSHPDRGSYNEQFF.

This chain links TRBV27 with TRBJ1-5; D is possibly TRBD1 (6 bases). The CDR3 consists of 16 residues. The V and J ends lost 3 bases and 3 bases respectively, with 15 bases between them. Germline lookup yields CDR1 MNHEY and CDR2 SMNVEV (reference sequence). The CDR3 bases are TGTGCCAGCAGTTTTTCGGCAGGGGACTTCAATCAGCCCCAGCATTTT. Amino acids: CASSFSAGDFNQPQHF.

The rearrangement joins TRBV6-1 to TRBJ2-1; possible D gene TRBD1, 5 bases. The CDR3 has 10 amino acids. The V gene lost 11 bases and the J gene lost 9 bases, with 11 bases spanning the gap. Per the germline V gene, CDR1 is MNHNS and CDR2 is SASEGT. DNA for the CDR3: TGTGCCGCTTGGGGCGGTGAGCAGTTCTTC. It encodes CAAWGGEQFF.

V is TRBV13 and J is TRBJ2-7; 7 positions match TRBD2. Germline-derived CDR1 and CDR2 are PRHDT and FYEKMQ (reference sequence). The V segment lost 0 bases and the J segment 9 bases; nucleotides outside the gene matches: 17. This CDR3 has 17 residues. The CDR3 here is CASSLGLAGVNLRGQYF. In DNA, the CDR3 is TGTGCCAGCAGCTTAGGCCTGGCGGGGGTTAACCTACGCGGGCAGTACTTC.

This clonotype was detected once. The CDR3 loop is CASSWGSGPHWEQFF. The CDR3, as DNA: TGTGCCAGCAGCTGGGGAAGCGGGCCCCATTGGGAGCAGTTCTTC. This sequence joins TRBV7-9 and TRBJ2-1, with TRBD2 as a possible D gene (6 bases). The V gene's germline CDR1 is SEHNR and CDR2 FQNEAQ (reference sequence). The CDR3 covers 15 residues. Trimming left V 4 bases short and J 10 bases short, with 20 bases between.

This rearrangement joins TRBV27 to TRBJ2-7; D possibly matches TRBD1 or TRBD2 (5 bases each). CDR3 length equals 15 residues. From germline, CDR1 is MNHEY and CDR2 SMNVEV (reference sequence). V dropped 5 bases and J dropped 2 bases, with 16 bases sitting between them. CDR3 in amino acids: CASSTTGTGTYEQYF. CDR3 bases: TGTGCCAGCAGTACGACCGGGACGGGCACCTACGAGCAGTACTTC.

DNA for the CDR3: TGTGCCAGCAGCTTAAGAAAGGAGCAGTACTTC. Its translation is CASSLRKEQYF. V is TRBV13 and J is TRBJ2-7; D not certain. V dropped 2 bases and J dropped 7 bases, with 6 bases sitting between them. The CDR3 sequence is 11 residues long. Germline CDR1 reads PRHDT; CDR2 reads FYEKMQ (reference sequence).

The J gene is TRBJ1-2, the V gene TRBV4-1; no reliable D call. The CDR3 runs to 13 residues. From germline, CDR1 is MGHRA and CDR2 YSYEKL. V lost 1 base, J lost 8 bases, and 11 bases lay in between. This chain's CDR3 is CASSQGRAGGYTF. In nucleotides, the CDR3 is TGCGCCAGCAGCCAAGGTCGGGCAGGCGGCTACACCTTC.

This chain connects TRBV29-1 to TRBJ1-2; weak D call: TRBD1 (5 bases). Germline V lookup: CDR1 SQVTM, CDR2 ANQGSEA. Deletions cut 5 bases from V and 5 bases from J, with 9 bases between. This CDR3 has 11 residues. CDR3 sequence reads: CSVPTAYGYTF. DNA of the CDR3: TGCAGCGTTCCGACAGCTTATGGCTACACCTTC.

The V call is TRBV5-4, the J call TRBJ2-1; 12 nucleotides agree with TRBD2. The CDR3 length is 14 residues. Unmatched junction bases numbered 5, after V lost 3 bases and J lost 10 bases. Germline V gene sequence: CDR1 SGHNT, CDR2 YYREEE (reference sequence). The CDR3 reads CASSSVTSGGEQFF. The CDR3 DNA reads TGTGCCAGCAGCTCAGTGACTAGCGGGGGCGAGCAGTTCTTC.

The rearrangement links TRBV11-2 to TRBJ1-1; D is unresolved. The CDR3 spans 14 residues. Germline V gene sequence: CDR1 SGHAT, CDR2 FQNNGV. Trimming took 1 base from V and 6 from J, leaving 12 bases between them. The CDR3: CASSLVPTGAEAFF. Written as DNA, the CDR3 is TGTGCCAGCAGCTTAGTTCCGACGGGCGCTGAAGCTTTCTTT.

The rearrangement links TRBV5-4 to TRBJ2-1; D is tentatively TRBD1 or TRBD2 (6 bases each). Trimming stripped 4 bases from V and 11 bases from J, with 13 bases between. CDR1 is SGHNT and CDR2 is YYREEE in the germline V gene (reference sequence). The CDR3 has 12 amino acids. The CDR3: CASSLGGSQQFF. The CDR3 DNA reads TGTGCCAGCAGCCTGGGGGGCAGTCAGCAGTTCTTC.